A selection of T cell receptor beta chains follows, all from one sample in a study of blood T cell repertoires in COVID-19. TCRdb keeps only in-frame clones here, not all; method: immunoSEQ multiplex PCR. The sample gives 120,000 or so clones, around 81% of which show up once; about a sixth is in the top ten. Specimen: peripheral blood. The receptors shown here come from a man aged 25 to 40 with COVID-19, enrolled during active disease. The CDR3 runs from the conserved cysteine through the conserved F or W. D genes are given only for firm matches. Some rows have no size entry. The others give once, few or many, or a class for an expanded clone.

cdr3_aa | cdr3_nt | d_call | j_call | v_call | clone_size
CASSKGDKGCSGNTIYF | TGTGCCAGCAGCAAAGGTGATAAGGGGTGCTCTGGAAACACCATATATTTT | NA | TRBJ1-3 | TRBV21-1 | NA
CAWILTGWVGYTF | TGTGCCTGGATCTTAACAGGGTGGGTTGGCTACACCTTC | NA | TRBJ1-2 | TRBV30 | NA
CASSFGTSGSYEQFF | TGTGCCAGCAGTTTCGGGACTAGCGGGAGTTATGAGCAGTTCTTC | TRBD2 | TRBJ2-1 | TRBV28 | few
CASSQPTGNYGYTF | TGCGCCAGCAGCCAGCCGACAGGGAACTATGGCTACACCTTC | TRBD1 | TRBJ1-2 | TRBV4-1 | NA
CASSPGGGSGNTIYF | TGTGCCAGCAGCCCAGGCGGGGGATCTGGAAACACCATATATTTT | NA | TRBJ1-3 | TRBV7-9 | NA
CASSKGQGGWGTTEAFF | TGTGCCAGCAGCAAGGGACAGGGGGGTTGGGGAACAACTGAAGCTTTCTTT | NA | TRBJ1-1 | TRBV21-1 | few
CASSFQTTSSTDTQYF | TGTGCCAGCAGCTTCCAGACAACTTCTAGCACAGATACGCAGTATTTT | NA | TRBJ2-3 | TRBV7-9 | NA
CATGGLAGGTDTQYF | TGTGCCACAGGGGGCCTAGCGGGGGGCACAGATACGCAGTATTTT | TRBD2 | TRBJ2-3 | TRBV10-3 | NA
CASSHSGGMSYEQYF | TGTGCCAGCAGTCACTCGGGAGGCATGTCCTACGAGCAGTACTTC | TRBD2 | TRBJ2-7 | TRBV27 | NA
CASSAGLARTDTQYF | TGTGCCAGCAGCGCCGGACTAGCGAGGACAGATACGCAGTATTTT | TRBD2 | TRBJ2-3 | TRBV5-4 | NA
CASKLAARDTQYF | TGTGCCAGCAAACTAGCAGCCAGAGATACGCAGTATTTT | NA | TRBJ2-3 | TRBV2 | NA
CASRQGANNEQFF | TGTGCCAGCAGACAGGGGGCGAACAATGAGCAGTTCTTC | TRBD1 | TRBJ2-1 | TRBV27 | NA
CASRFLAGANNEQFF | TGTGCCAGCAGATTCCTCGCGGGAGCCAACAATGAGCAGTTCTTC | TRBD2 | TRBJ2-1 | TRBV6-5 | NA
CASHKLLTVGQGAVGVQYF | TGTGCCAGCCATAAACTTCTTACGGTAGGACAGGGGGCTGTAGGAGTGCAGTATTTT | TRBD1 | TRBJ2-3 | TRBV27 | NA
CASSGWDRGTDTQYF | TGTGCCAGCAGTGGGTGGGACAGGGGCACAGATACGCAGTATTTT | TRBD1 | TRBJ2-3 | TRBV2 | NA
CASSLRDRVYGYTF | TGTGCCAGCAGTTTGAGGGACAGGGTTTATGGCTACACCTTC | TRBD1 | TRBJ1-2 | TRBV28 | NA
CASSPDIQGRQPQHF | TGTGCCAGCTCACCAGATATACAGGGTCGACAGCCCCAGCATTTT | NA | TRBJ1-5 | TRBV18 | NA
CASSFRDRGLWNSPLHF | TGTGCCAGCAGCTTCCGGGACAGGGGGCTTTGGAATTCACCCCTCCACTTT | TRBD1 | TRBJ1-6 | TRBV7-2 | NA
CASRRTGNRVHEQFF | TGCGCCAGCAGACGCACAGGTAACAGGGTCCATGAGCAGTTCTTC | NA | TRBJ2-1 | TRBV4-3 | once
CASSKTGLGAFF | TGTGCCAGCAGCAAGACAGGGCTCGGAGCTTTCTTT | TRBD1 | TRBJ1-1 | TRBV6-1 | once
CASSPGLDTDTQYF | TGTGCCAGCAGCCCGGGACTAGACACAGATACGCAGTATTTT | TRBD2 | TRBJ2-3 | TRBV4-2 | NA
CASSSSSGRSYEQYF | TGTGCCAGCAGCTCCTCTAGCGGGAGGAGCTACGAGCAGTACTTC | TRBD2 | TRBJ2-7 | TRBV11-2 | NA
CASSEWGQKYTEAFF | TGTGCCAGCAGTGAATGGGGACAGAAATACACTGAAGCTTTCTTT | TRBD1 | TRBJ1-1 | TRBV2 | NA
CSASWSSPENEQFF | TGCAGTGCTAGTTGGTCTAGCCCCGAGAATGAGCAGTTCTTC | NA | TRBJ2-1 | TRBV20-1 | NA
CASKTSLGELFF | TGTGCCAGCAAGACTAGCCTCGGGGAGCTGTTTTTT | TRBD2 | TRBJ2-2 | TRBV27 | NA
CASARTSGRYNEQFF | TGCGCCAGCGCCAGGACTAGCGGGAGGTACAATGAGCAGTTCTTC | TRBD2 | TRBJ2-1 | TRBV10-2 | NA
CASSLQGPSYEQYF | TGCGCCAGCAGTTTACAGGGGCCTTCGTACGAGCAGTACTTC | TRBD1 | TRBJ2-7 | TRBV10-2 | once